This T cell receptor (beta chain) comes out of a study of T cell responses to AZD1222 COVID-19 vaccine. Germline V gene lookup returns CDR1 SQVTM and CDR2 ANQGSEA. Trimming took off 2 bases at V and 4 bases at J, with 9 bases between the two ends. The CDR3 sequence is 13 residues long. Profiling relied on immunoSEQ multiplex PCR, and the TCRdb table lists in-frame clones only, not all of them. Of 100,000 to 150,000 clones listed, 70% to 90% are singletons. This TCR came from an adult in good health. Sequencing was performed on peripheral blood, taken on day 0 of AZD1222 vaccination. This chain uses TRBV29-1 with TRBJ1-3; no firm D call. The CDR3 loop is CSVERQDGNTIYF. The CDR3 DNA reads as TGCAGCGTTGAAAGGCAGGACGGAAACACCATATATTTT.